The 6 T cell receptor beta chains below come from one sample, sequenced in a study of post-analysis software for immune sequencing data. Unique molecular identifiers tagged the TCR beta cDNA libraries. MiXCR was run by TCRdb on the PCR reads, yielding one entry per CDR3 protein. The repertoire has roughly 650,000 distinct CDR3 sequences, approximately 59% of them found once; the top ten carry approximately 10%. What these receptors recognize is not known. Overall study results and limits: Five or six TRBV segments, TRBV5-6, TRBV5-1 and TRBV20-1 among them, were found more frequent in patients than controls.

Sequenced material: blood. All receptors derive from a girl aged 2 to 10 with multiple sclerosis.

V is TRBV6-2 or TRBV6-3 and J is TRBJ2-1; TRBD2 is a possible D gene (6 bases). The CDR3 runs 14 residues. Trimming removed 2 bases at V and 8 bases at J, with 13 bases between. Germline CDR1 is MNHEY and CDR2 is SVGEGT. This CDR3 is CASSYVAGPDEQFF. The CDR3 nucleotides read TGTGCCAGCAGTTACGTGGCGGGGCCCGATGAGCAGTTCTTC.

The DNA of the CDR3 is TGTGCCAGCAGTGAAAAAATGGAGACCCAGTACTTC. Encoded protein: CASSEKMETQYF. The V gene is TRBV25-1, the J gene TRBJ2-5; D ambiguous. V gave up 2 bases and J gave up 5 bases, with 6 bases separating them. The CDR3 contains 12 residues. In germline, CDR1 is MGHDK, CDR2 SYGVNS.

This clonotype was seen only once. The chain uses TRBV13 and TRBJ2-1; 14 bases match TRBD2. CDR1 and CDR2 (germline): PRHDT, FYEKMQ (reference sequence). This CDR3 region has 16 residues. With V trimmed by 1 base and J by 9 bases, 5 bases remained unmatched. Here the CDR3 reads CASSLDGTSGSGEQFF. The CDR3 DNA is TGTGCCAGCAGCTTAGATGGGACTAGCGGGAGTGGTGAGCAGTTCTTC.

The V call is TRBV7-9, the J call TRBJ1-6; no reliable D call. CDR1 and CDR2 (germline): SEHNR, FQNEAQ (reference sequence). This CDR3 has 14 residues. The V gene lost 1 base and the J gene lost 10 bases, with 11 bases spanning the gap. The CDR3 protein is CASSLEGRLSPLHF. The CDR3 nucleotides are TGTGCCAGCAGCTTAGAGGGCAGGTTGTCACCCCTCCACTTT.

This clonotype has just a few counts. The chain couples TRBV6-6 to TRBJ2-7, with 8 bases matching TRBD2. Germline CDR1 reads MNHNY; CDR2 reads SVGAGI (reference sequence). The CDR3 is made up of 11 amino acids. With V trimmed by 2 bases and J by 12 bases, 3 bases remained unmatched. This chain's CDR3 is CASSYAGGWYF. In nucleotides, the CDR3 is TGTGCCAGCAGTTACGCGGGGGGCTGGTACTTC.

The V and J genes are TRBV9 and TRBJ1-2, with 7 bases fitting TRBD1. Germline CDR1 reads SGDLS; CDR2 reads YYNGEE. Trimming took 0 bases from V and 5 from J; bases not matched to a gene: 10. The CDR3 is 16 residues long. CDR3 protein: CASSVGLRTGVYGYTF. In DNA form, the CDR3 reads TGTGCCAGCAGCGTAGGCCTCAGGACAGGCGTTTATGGCTACACCTTC. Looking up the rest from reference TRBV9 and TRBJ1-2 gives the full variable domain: DSGVTQTPKHLITATGQRVTLRCSPRSGDLSVYWYQQSLDQGLQFLIQYYNGEERAKGNILERFSAQQFPDLHSELNLSSLELGDSALYFCASSVGLRTGVYGYTFGSGTRLTVV.